These 28 T cell receptor beta chains originate from one sample sequenced in a study of CD8+ T cells in alopecia areata. RNA extraction and reverse transcription yielded cDNA as sequencing template. Data came from immunoSEQ multiplex PCR; TCRdb stores just in-frame clones and leaves some out. This table has approximately 140,000 clones, about 88% appearing once. Treatment reported: oral pan-JAK inhibitor, 5-10 mg twice daily. The sample in question was CD8+ T cells sorted from blood, obtained at week 4, from a patient treated with tofacitinib. These receptors originate from a human donor with alopecia areata.

The chain joins TRBV2 to TRBJ2-7, with 12 bases identical to TRBD2. Germline V gene data show CDR1 as SNHLY and CDR2 as FYNNEI. The length of the CDR3 is 15 residues. The V and J ends lost 7 bases and 2 bases, in that order; junction bases with no gene match: 6. CDR3 region: CASTLTSGGPYEQYF. CDR3 in DNA: TGTGCCAGCACCCTGACTAGCGGGGGACCCTACGAGCAGTACTTC. Together with reference TRBV2 and TRBJ2-7, the CDR3 gives the full variable domain: EPEVTQTPSHQVTQMGQEVILRCVPISNHLYFYWYRQILGQKVEFLVSFYNNEISEKSEIFDDQFSVERPDGSNFTLKIRSTKLEDSAMYFCASTLTSGGPYEQYFGPGTRLTVT.

This chain uses TRBV19 with TRBJ2-1; D remains unclear. The CDR3 extends over 15 amino acids. Germline CDR1 reads LNHDA; CDR2 reads SQIVND (reference sequence). Trimming removed 5 bases from V and 5 bases from J, with 16 bases in between. The CDR3 is CASSLESIRDNEQFF. CDR3 nucleotides: TGTGCCAGTAGTTTGGAATCAATTAGGGACAATGAGCAGTTCTTC.

The V gene is TRBV18, the J gene TRBJ1-5, with 7 bases fitting TRBD1. The CDR3 is 17 amino acids. From germline, CDR1 is KGHSH and CDR2 LQKENI. J lost 2 bases, V lost 3 bases, and 10 bases had no gene match. The CDR3 here is CASSPSTGNLGNQPQHF. CDR3 bases: TGTGCCAGCTCACCGTCGACAGGGAATCTTGGCAATCAGCCCCAGCATTTT.

The chain employs TRBV4-1 and TRBJ2-7, with 10 bases identical to TRBD2. The CDR3 has 17 residues. Trimming took 1 base from V and 4 from J; bases not matched to a gene: 10. Germline V gene sequence: CDR1 MGHRA, CDR2 YSYEKL. The CDR3 reads CASSQVAPSGSLYEQYF. Here the CDR3 DNA reads TGCGCCAGCAGCCAAGTCGCGCCTAGCGGGAGCCTGTACGAGCAGTACTTC.

The J gene is TRBJ2-7, the V gene TRBV29-1; 8 bases match TRBD2. J lost 4 bases, V lost 6 bases, and 14 bases had no gene match. The CDR3 has 15 residues. Germline CDR1 is SQVTM and CDR2 is ANQGSEA. CDR3 sequence: CSVDAGGRLGYEQYF. The CDR3 DNA follows: TGCAGCGTCGATGCGGGAGGACGTCTTGGATACGAGCAGTACTTC.

The J gene is TRBJ2-7, the V gene TRBV29-1, with D possibly TRBD1 on 6 matching bases. V gave up 2 bases and J gave up 3 bases, with 11 bases separating them. The CDR3 covers 13 residues. CDR1 SQVTM and CDR2 ANQGSEA come from the germline V gene. CDR3 bases: TGCAGCGTTGAATTCACGGACAGCTACGAGCAGTACTTC. Its translation: CSVEFTDSYEQYF.

V and J are TRBV29-1 and TRBJ2-1; the match to TRBD1 covers 9 bases. This CDR3 contains 14 residues. CDR1 SQVTM and CDR2 ANQGSEA come from the germline V gene. J was trimmed by 7 bases and V by 7 bases; bases with no gene match: 11. Here the CDR3 reads CSGESGQGWNEQFF. DNA for the CDR3: TGCAGCGGAGAATCGGGACAGGGCTGGAATGAGCAGTTCTTC.

There are a few counts of this clone. The chain joins TRBV29-1 to TRBJ2-2, with unresolved D. The CDR3 is made up of 14 amino acids. From germline, CDR1 is SQVTM and CDR2 ANQGSEA. Trimming pared 6 bases from V and 4 bases from J, leaving 15 bases between. The CDR3 DNA reads as TGCAGCGTGATATTGACCCGAGGCACCGGGGAGCTGTTTTTT. It translates to CSVILTRGTGELFF.

V and J are TRBV4-1 and TRBJ2-2, with D perhaps matching TRBD1 (5 bases). Trimming left V 2 bases short and J 7 bases short, with 17 bases between. This CDR3 spans 16 amino acids. The germline V gene has CDR1 MGHRA and CDR2 YSYEKL. The CDR3: CASSQLFQGSGGELFF. CDR3 nucleotide sequence: TGCGCCAGCAGCCAATTGTTCCAGGGATCTGGCGGGGAGCTGTTTTTT.

The V gene is TRBV4-1, the J gene TRBJ2-7; 7 bases align to TRBD1. Germline CDR1 reads MGHRA; CDR2 reads YSYEKL. There are 14 residues in the CDR3. The J segment lost 3 bases and the V segment lost 0 bases, leaving 2 bases of the junction unmatched. The CDR3 DNA reads TGCGCCAGCAGCCAAGATAGGGGGCACTACGAGCAGTACTTC. It translates to CASSQDRGHYEQYF.

A single count supports this clone. J is TRBJ2-7 and V is TRBV23-1; no reliable D call. TRBV23-1 qualifies as an ORF whose function is uncertain. V lost 0 bases and J 6 bases, leaving 9 bases between the germline ends. The CDR3 is 13 amino acids. The chain's CDR3 is CASSQSSALEQYF. CDR3 nucleotides: TGCGCCAGCAGTCAATCGTCTGCACTCGAGCAGTACTTC.

This clone was seen a few times. This rearrangement joins TRBV30 to TRBJ1-1, with TRBD1 matching 7 bases. The V segment lost 5 bases and the J segment 4 bases; nucleotides outside the gene matches: 7. Per the germline V gene, CDR1 is GTSNPN and CDR2 is SVGIG (reference sequence). The CDR3 extends over 13 amino acids. CDR3 nucleotides: TGTGCCTGGTGGGGTCAGGGGGGCACTGAAGCTTTCTTT. This encodes CAWWGQGGTEAFF.

The V and J genes are TRBV27 and TRBJ1-5; TRBD1 might be the D (5 bases). Germline lookup yields CDR1 MNHEY and CDR2 SMNVEV (reference sequence). The CDR3 sequence is 13 residues long. Trimming took 6 bases from V and 1 from J, leaving 7 bases between them. The CDR3 sequence: CASSGDSNQPQHF. The CDR3 DNA reads TGTGCCAGCAGCGGGGACAGCAATCAGCCCCAGCATTTT.

This chain's CDR3 is CASSDHPQGGTGELFF. CDR3 nucleotide sequence: TGTGCCAGCAGTGACCACCCCCAGGGGGGTACCGGGGAGCTGTTTTTT. V is TRBV25-1 and J is TRBJ2-2, with D possibly matching TRBD1 (7 bases). The germline gives CDR1 MGHDK, CDR2 SYGVNS. CDR3 size: 16 residues. V was trimmed by 3 bases and J by 5 bases, leaving 16 bases between them.

The chain recombines TRBV13 with TRBJ2-1; no clear D. Trimming removed 0 bases at V and 4 bases at J, with 10 bases between. The germline CDR1 and CDR2 sequences are PRHDT and FYEKMQ (reference sequence). The length of the CDR3 is 15 residues. CDR3 coding DNA: TGTGCCAGCAGCTTAGGAGTCGGGTTATACAATGAGCAGTTCTTC. It encodes CASSLGVGLYNEQFF. Complete variable domain (other parts from reference TRBV13 and TRBJ2-1): AAGVIQSPRHLIKEKRETATLKCYPIPRHDTVYWYQQGPGQDPQFLISFYEKMQSDKGSIPDRFSAQQFSDYHSELNMSSLELGDSALYFCASSLGVGLYNEQFFGPGTRLTVL.

The chain carries TRBV5-6 and TRBJ1-1; D call uncertain. The CDR3 totals 13 residues. Germline CDR1 reads SGHDT; CDR2 reads YYEEEE. V was clipped by 1 base and J by 6 bases, with 10 bases between them. CDR3 DNA sequence: TGTGCCAGCAGCTTGAGCAGAGTCTCTGAAGCTTTCTTT. This translates into CASSLSRVSEAFF. Supplemented by reference TRBV5-6 and TRBJ1-1, the full variable domain reads DAGVTQSPTHLIKTRGQQVTLRCSPKSGHDTVSWYQQALGQGPQFIFQYYEEEERQRGNFPDRFSGHQFPNYSSELNVNALLLGDSALYLCASSLSRVSEAFFGQGTRLTVV.

Details on this clone: Other DNA sequences in this specimen translate into the identical CDR3. The V and J genes are TRBV27 and TRBJ2-3; D perhaps matches TRBD2 (5 bases). Germline CDR1 and CDR2: MNHEY and SMNVEV (reference sequence). Trimming removed 3 bases from V and 3 bases from J, with 7 bases in between. The CDR3 consists of 13 residues. This CDR3 is CASSLSGTDTQYF. Here the CDR3 DNA reads TGTGCCAGCAGTTTGTCGGGGACAGATACGCAGTATTTT.

The chain links TRBV15 to TRBJ1-5; D perhaps matches TRBD1 (5 bases). The CDR3 consists of 11 residues. The germline CDR1 and CDR2 sequences are LNHNV and YYDKDF (reference sequence). With 9 bases removed from V and 6 bases from J, the gap between germline ends came to 9 bases. The CDR3, as DNA: TGTGCCACAGGGGAGGGTCAGCCCCAGCATTTT. Translation gives CATGEGQPQHF.

The chain is built from TRBV7-9 and TRBJ1-1; the D is unclear. V gave up 5 bases and J gave up 1 base, with 8 bases separating them. CDR3 length: 13 amino acids. Germline V gives CDR1 SEHNR, CDR2 FQNEAQ (reference sequence). The CDR3 coding sequence is TGTGCCAGCAGCCCGGACGGGAACACTGAAGCTTTCTTT. Protein sequence: CASSPDGNTEAFF.

V and J are TRBV7-2 and TRBJ2-1, with D perhaps TRBD1 or TRBD2 (5 bases each). The CDR3 spans 15 residues. Trimming removed 7 bases from V and 0 bases from J, with 13 bases in between. Germline V gene sequence: CDR1 SGHTA, CDR2 FQGNSA. As DNA, the CDR3 is TGTGCCAGCACCTGGGGGTATAGCTCCTACAATGAGCAGTTCTTC. Translation gives CASTWGYSSYNEQFF.

The rearrangement links TRBV7-2 to TRBJ2-3; 8 nucleotides agree with TRBD1. Germline lookup yields CDR1 SGHTA and CDR2 FQGNSA. The ends lost 3 bases at V and 6 bases at J; junction bases unmatched: 8. The CDR3 spans 15 residues. The CDR3 loop is CASSFDRGLGDTQYF. CDR3 nucleotides: TGTGCCAGCAGCTTCGACAGGGGATTGGGTGATACGCAGTATTTT.

The chain couples TRBV29-1 to TRBJ2-2; TRBD1 agrees at 12 bases. CDR1 is SQVTM and CDR2 is ANQGSEA in the germline V gene. The junction had 7 bases not matched to a gene; V was cut back by 1 base and J by 7 bases. CDR3 length: 16 residues. The CDR3: CSVEGRGTGGHGELFF. Written as DNA, the CDR3 is TGCAGCGTTGAAGGTAGAGGGACAGGGGGCCACGGGGAGCTGTTTTTT.

The chain is built from TRBV6-1 and TRBJ2-3, with D unresolved. V was clipped by 2 bases and J by 2 bases, with 17 bases between them. The CDR3 length is 17 residues. Germline CDR1 and CDR2: MNHNS and SASEGT. DNA for the CDR3: TGTGCCAGCAGTGAACGGATTAACGGCGCTATCACAGATACGCAGTATTTT. The encoded protein is CASSERINGAITDTQYF.

Regarding this clone: The sample has other DNA sequences that encode this CDR3 too. The chain joins TRBV29-1 to TRBJ2-1; unclear D gene. Germline CDR1 reads SQVTM; CDR2 reads ANQGSEA. Trimming removed 0 bases at V and 4 bases at J, with 4 bases between. This CDR3 comprises 12 residues. The CDR3, as DNA: TGCAGCGTTGAAGAGGGGTACAATGAGCAGTTCTTC. It translates to CSVEEGYNEQFF.

The V call is TRBV29-1, the J call TRBJ2-3; 13 positions match TRBD2. This CDR3 region has 15 residues. V was clipped by 6 bases and J by 2 bases; unmatched bases: 5. Germline V lookup: CDR1 SQVTM, CDR2 ANQGSEA. CDR3 sequence (DNA): TGCAGCGTCCTGACTAGCGGGGGGCTCACAGATACGCAGTATTTT. Protein sequence: CSVLTSGGLTDTQYF.

The count of this clone is one. The chain recombines TRBV5-1 with TRBJ1-2, with a weak D call TRBD1 (6 bases). The CDR3 runs 14 residues. Trimming left V 4 bases short and J 4 bases short, with 14 bases between. Germline lookup yields CDR1 SGHRS and CDR2 YFSETQ. This chain's CDR3 is CASSTAGTTYGYTF. The CDR3 region has the DNA TGCGCCAGCAGCACAGCCGGGACAACCTATGGCTACACCTTC.

The chain couples TRBV5-1 to TRBJ2-1; D unclear. Germline V gene data show CDR1 as SGHRS and CDR2 as YFSETQ. Trimming removed 3 bases from V and 0 bases from J, with 13 bases in between. The CDR3 runs to 16 residues. CDR3 region: CASSYLSESSYNEQFF. Written as DNA, the CDR3 is TGCGCCAGCAGCTACCTATCGGAAAGCTCCTACAATGAGCAGTTCTTC. Full variable domain (remainder filled in from reference TRBV5-1 and TRBJ2-1): KAGVTQTPRYLIKTRGQQVTLSCSPISGHRSVSWYQQTPGQGLQFLFEYFSETQRNKGNFPGRFSGRQFSNSRSEMNVSTLELGDSALYLCASSYLSESSYNEQFFGPGTRLTVL.

The chain links TRBV11-2 to TRBJ2-3; D may be TRBD2 (6 bases). The CDR3 has 16 amino acids. From germline, CDR1 is SGHAT and CDR2 FQNNGV. The germline V and J ends were trimmed by 7 bases and 5 bases, with 22 bases remaining between them. The CDR3 sequence: CASTVDASGFQDTQYF. The CDR3 DNA reads as TGTGCCAGCACCGTTGACGCAAGCGGGTTTCAAGATACGCAGTATTTT.